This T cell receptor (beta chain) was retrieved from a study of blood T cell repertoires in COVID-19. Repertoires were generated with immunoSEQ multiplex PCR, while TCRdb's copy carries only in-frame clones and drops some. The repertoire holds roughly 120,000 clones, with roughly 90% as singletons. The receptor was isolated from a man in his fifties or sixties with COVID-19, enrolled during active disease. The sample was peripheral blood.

In nucleotides, the CDR3 is TGTGCCAGCAGCCAAGGCCGGACTAGCGGGAACACCGGGGAGCTGTTTTTT. Its translation: CASSQGRTSGNTGELFF. J is TRBJ2-2 and V is TRBV14; 10 bases line up with TRBD2. The CDR3 covers 17 residues. The junction had 3 bases not matched to a gene; V was cut back by 1 base and J by 1 base. Per the germline V gene, CDR1 is SGHDN and CDR2 is FVKESK.